These 18 T cell receptor beta chains originate from one sample sequenced in a study of cytomegalovirus exposure and HLA in healthy donors. Vbeta (60) and Jbeta (13) primers were used in the PCR. Libraries were prepared by immunoSEQ multiplex PCR; TCRdb keeps only in-frame clonotypes and omits some of them. The sample lists 90,000 to 150,000 clones; 77% were seen once. Sequences were obtained from PBMCs. These receptor sequences come from a middle-aged man in good health and CMV-seropositive.

The V and J genes are TRBV9 and TRBJ1-3, with D uncertain. The CDR3 sequence is 13 residues long. V shed 5 bases and J shed 0 bases, with 6 bases lying between them. Per germline, CDR1 SGDLS and CDR2 YYNGEE. The CDR3 reads CASSSISGNTIYF. The CDR3 DNA sequence: TGTGCCAGCAGTAGTATCTCTGGAAACACCATATATTTT.

This clone was detected a few times. This chain links TRBV28 with TRBJ2-2, with a weak D call TRBD1 (6 bases). Germline CDR1 and CDR2: MDHEN and SYDVKM. With 6 bases removed from V and 0 bases from J, the gap between germline ends came to 11 bases. This CDR3 has 15 amino acids. The CDR3 region has the DNA TGTGCCAGCAGGCCGGGACACTCGAACACCGGGGAGCTGTTTTTT. Translation gives CASRPGHSNTGELFF. The whole variable domain, remainder taken from reference TRBV28 and TRBJ2-2, is DVKVTQSSRYLVKRTGEKVFLECVQDMDHENMFWYRQDPGLGLRLIYFSYDVKMKEKGDIPEGYSVSREKKERFSLILESASTNQTSMYLCASRPGHSNTGELFFGEGSRLTVL.

This rearrangement joins TRBV9 to TRBJ2-7; D is unclear. The CDR3 runs 14 residues. Looked up from germline, CDR1 is SGDLS and CDR2 is YYNGEE. With 0 bases removed from V and 0 bases from J, the gap between germline ends came to 7 bases. This chain's CDR3 is CASSVGVNSYEQYF. The CDR3 DNA follows: TGTGCCAGCAGCGTAGGAGTCAACTCCTACGAGCAGTACTTC.

The rearrangement uses TRBV11-2 and TRBJ2-7, with D possibly TRBD1 on 6 matching bases. Germline CDR1 reads SGHAT; CDR2 reads FQNNGV. Trimming shortened V by 5 bases and J by 1 base, and 9 bases separated the two germline ends. CDR3 size: 13 residues. The CDR3 nucleotides are TGTGCCAGCAGCCGGGACATGTCCTACGAGCAGTACTTC. It is translated as CASSRDMSYEQYF.

This clone was seen a single time. The chain recombines TRBV6-1 with TRBJ2-3; D unresolved. Trimming shortened V by 3 bases and J by 4 bases, and 5 bases separated the two germline ends. The germline CDR1 and CDR2 sequences are MNHNS and SASEGT. CDR3 length equals 12 residues. The CDR3 here is CASSEAADTQYF. The CDR3 coding sequence is TGTGCCAGCAGTGAGGCGGCAGATACGCAGTATTTT.

The chain uses TRBV7-3 and TRBJ2-7; 8 positions match TRBD1. Germline CDR1 reads SGHTA; CDR2 reads FQGTGA. The CDR3 spans 15 residues. Unmatched junction bases numbered 9, after V lost 5 bases and J lost 3 bases. Here the CDR3 reads CASSPTGGLGYEQYF. CDR3 DNA sequence: TGTGCCAGCAGCCCAACAGGGGGTTTAGGCTACGAGCAGTACTTC. The variable domain in full, completed from reference TRBV7-3 and TRBJ2-7, reads GAGVSQTPSNKVTEKGKYVELRCDPISGHTALYWYRQSLGQGPEFLIYFQGTGAADDSGLPNDRFFAVRPEGSVSTLKIQRTERGDSAVYLCASSPTGGLGYEQYFGPGTRLTVT.

The rearrangement links TRBV28 to TRBJ1-1; D is unclear. The length of the CDR3 is 14 residues. CDR1 is MDHEN, CDR2 SYDVKM, per germline. Between the trimmed V and J ends, which lost 3 bases and 0 bases, there was a span of 8 bases. CDR3 bases: TGTGCCAGCAGTTTGCGAGCAATGAACACTGAAGCTTTCTTT. Residues: CASSLRAMNTEAFF.

The V gene is TRBV4-1, the J gene TRBJ1-4, with 7 bases aligning to TRBD1. The germline V gene has CDR1 MGHRA and CDR2 YSYEKL. This CDR3 spans 16 amino acids. With V trimmed by 3 bases and J by 9 bases, 13 bases remained unmatched. CDR3 amino acids: CASSQLGQRSRKKLFF. The CDR3 nucleotides are TGCGCCAGCAGCCAGTTGGGACAGCGGAGTAGGAAAAAACTGTTTTTT.

This chain links TRBV5-5 with TRBJ2-1; 9 bases fit TRBD1. The CDR3 totals 16 residues. J lost 9 bases, V lost 4 bases, and 14 bases had no gene match. CDR1 and CDR2 (germline): SGHKS, YYEKEE (reference sequence). CDR3 protein: CASSIGDRVDSGEQFF. CDR3 nucleotides: TGTGCCAGCAGCATAGGGGACAGGGTTGATTCGGGTGAGCAGTTCTTC.

The chain employs TRBV7-2 and TRBJ2-2; D perhaps matches TRBD2 (5 bases). In germline, CDR1 is SGHTA, CDR2 FQGNSA. CDR3 length: 15 residues. Trimming took 7 bases from V and 3 from J, leaving 15 bases between them. CDR3 amino acids: CASTPPLLDTGELFF. The CDR3 nucleotides are TGTGCCAGCACCCCACCCCTACTAGACACCGGGGAGCTGTTTTTT.

The chain employs TRBV4-1 and TRBJ2-7, with D maybe TRBD1 (6 bases). The CDR3 totals 16 residues. Germline CDR1 is MGHRA and CDR2 is YSYEKL. Trimming took off 1 base at V and 0 bases at J, with 13 bases between the two ends. This chain's CDR3 is CASSQGVRQDSYEQYF. The CDR3 nucleotides read TGCGCCAGCAGCCAAGGTGTAAGACAGGACTCCTACGAGCAGTACTTC.

The chain employs TRBV5-5 and TRBJ1-2; 8 nucleotides match TRBD1. Germline trimming cut 4 bases from V and 6 bases from J; bases unmatched to any gene: 11. The CDR3 has 15 amino acids. Germline CDR1 is SGHKS and CDR2 is YYEKEE (reference sequence). The CDR3 nucleotides read TGTGCCAGCAGCGAAAGACGGACAGGGAGGGATGGCTACACCTTC. It specifies CASSERRTGRDGYTF.

The chain links TRBV7-9 to TRBJ2-4; TRBD1 matches at 8 bases. The CDR3 has 17 amino acids. Germline-derived CDR1 and CDR2 are SEHNR and FQNEAQ (reference sequence). Trimming removed 4 bases from V and 3 bases from J; junction bases left unmatched: 11. Here the CDR3 reads CASSSYPGGTGKNIQYF. The CDR3 DNA follows: TGTGCCAGCAGCTCCTACCCGGGTGGGACAGGCAAAAACATTCAGTACTTC.

The chain joins TRBV7-8 to TRBJ1-4, with D tentatively TRBD1 (5 bases). CDR1 SGHVS and CDR2 FQNEAQ come from the germline V gene. This CDR3 region has 14 residues. Trimming took 3 bases from V and 3 from J, leaving 8 bases between them. The CDR3 coding sequence is TGTGCCAGCAGCTTTGGGGGGGCTAATGAAAAACTGTTTTTT. Protein sequence: CASSFGGANEKLFF.

The chain couples TRBV28 to TRBJ1-5, with a weak D call TRBD1 (5 bases). Trimming shortened V by 0 bases and J by 0 bases, and 12 bases separated the two germline ends. Germline CDR1 reads MDHEN; CDR2 reads SYDVKM. This CDR3 is 17 amino acids long. The CDR3 sequence is CASSLWEGSYSNQPQHF. The CDR3 DNA reads TGTGCCAGCAGTTTATGGGAGGGGAGTTATAGCAATCAGCCCCAGCATTTT. The full variable domain, its missing parts supplied by reference TRBV28 and TRBJ1-5, is DVKVTQSSRYLVKRTGEKVFLECVQDMDHENMFWYRQDPGLGLRLIYFSYDVKMKEKGDIPEGYSVSREKKERFSLILESASTNQTSMYLCASSLWEGSYSNQPQHFGDGTRLSIL.

This sequence joins TRBV4-2 and TRBJ2-7; 10 bases match TRBD2. This CDR3 is 18 amino acids long. Germline CDR1 reads LGHNA; CDR2 reads YNFKEQ. The V segment lost 0 bases and the J segment 0 bases; nucleotides outside the gene matches: 8. The DNA for the CDR3 is TGTGCCAGCAGCCAAGACTCTAGCGGGGGACCCAGCTCCTACGAGCAGTACTTC. Residues: CASSQDSSGGPSSYEQYF.

The rearrangement uses TRBV9 and TRBJ1-3; D may be TRBD1 (6 bases). There are 15 residues in the CDR3. The V and J ends lost 4 bases and 4 bases respectively, with 15 bases between them. The V gene's germline CDR1 is SGDLS and CDR2 YYNGEE. The CDR3 DNA is TGTGCCAGCAGCCCTAGGCCAGGGGTCGGAAACACCATATATTTT. Translating it yields CASSPRPGVGNTIYF.

V gene TRBV5-1 combines with J gene TRBJ2-7; no definite D call. V lost 6 bases to trimming and J lost 3 bases, with 19 bases between them. CDR3 length equals 15 residues. The germline V gene has CDR1 SGHRS and CDR2 YFSETQ. The CDR3: CASKPGPLPHYEQYF. CDR3 in DNA: TGCGCCAGCAAACCGGGTCCGCTTCCCCACTACGAGCAGTACTTC.